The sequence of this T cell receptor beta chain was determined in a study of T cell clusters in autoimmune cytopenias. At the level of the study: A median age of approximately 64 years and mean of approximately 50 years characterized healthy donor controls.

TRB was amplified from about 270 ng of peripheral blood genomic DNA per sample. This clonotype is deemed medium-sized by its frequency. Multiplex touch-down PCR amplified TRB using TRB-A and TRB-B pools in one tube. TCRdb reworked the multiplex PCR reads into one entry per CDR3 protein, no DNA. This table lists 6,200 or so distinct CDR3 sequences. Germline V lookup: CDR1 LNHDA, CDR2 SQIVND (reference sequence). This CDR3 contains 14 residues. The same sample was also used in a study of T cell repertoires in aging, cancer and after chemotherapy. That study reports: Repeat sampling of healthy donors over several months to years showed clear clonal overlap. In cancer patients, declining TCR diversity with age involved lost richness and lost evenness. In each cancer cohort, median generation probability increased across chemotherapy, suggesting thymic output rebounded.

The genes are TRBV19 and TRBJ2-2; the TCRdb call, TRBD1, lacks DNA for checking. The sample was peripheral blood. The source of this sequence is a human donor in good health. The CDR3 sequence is CASSRGQANGELFF.